Below are 17 T cell receptor beta chains sequenced from a single sample in a study of blood T cell repertoires in COVID-19. The protocol was immunoSEQ multiplex PCR, while the TCRdb copy is restricted to in-frame clones and leaves out a portion. The repertoire holds over 100,000 clones, with around 84% as singletons. The sample consisted of peripheral blood. These receptors were obtained from a man aged 40-49 years with acute or convalescent COVID-19.

The sample holds one count of this clone. The chain combines TRBV19 with TRBJ2-3; 9 bases are a match to TRBD1. CDR1 and CDR2 from the germline V gene are LNHDA and SQIVND (reference sequence). V shed 4 bases, J shed 4 bases, and the junction held 6 bases outside the gene matches. The CDR3 contains 15 residues. The DNA of the CDR3 is TGTGCCAGTAGTAGTGGGGACAGGGACCCAGATACGCAGTATTTT. Its translation is CASSSGDRDPDTQYF.

V gene TRBV5-3 combines with J gene TRBJ1-1; unclear D gene. TRBV5-3 is labeled an ORF, and its function is uncertain. This CDR3 comprises 15 residues. Trimming stripped 3 bases from V and 5 bases from J, with 17 bases between. In DNA, the CDR3 is TGTGCCAGAAGCTCCCCAGCAGGCCCTTGGACTGAAGCTTTCTTT. This encodes CARSSPAGPWTEAFF.

This clone was counted a single time. V gene TRBV3-1 (or the pseudogene TRBV3-2) combines with J gene TRBJ2-7; 7 bases are a match to TRBD1. The CDR3 is made up of 18 amino acids. The germline gives CDR1 LGHDT, CDR2 YNNKEL (reference sequence). V shed 0 bases and J 2 bases; nucleotides not matched to a gene: 13. As DNA, the CDR3 is TGTGCCAGCAGCCAAGATCTAGGTAAGGGGGCGCTGACCTACGAGCAGTACTTC. Protein sequence: CASSQDLGKGALTYEQYF.

This chain links TRBV7-6 with TRBJ2-3; the match to TRBD2 covers 7 bases. This CDR3 is 12 amino acids long. Trimming removed 5 bases from V and 9 bases from J; junction bases left unmatched: 5. Germline V gene lookup returns CDR1 SGHVS and CDR2 FNYEAQ. The DNA for the CDR3 is TGTGCCAGCAGCCCGACGGGGGGAACGCAGTATTTT. Amino acid sequence: CASSPTGGTQYF.

V and J are TRBV29-1 and TRBJ2-5; perhaps TRBD2 as D (6 bases). CDR3 length: 13 amino acids. The germline V gene has CDR1 SQVTM and CDR2 ANQGSEA. Trimming cost V 2 bases and J 4 bases, with 11 bases left between them. The DNA of the CDR3 is TGCAGCGTTGAATTATACGGGGGAGAGACCCAGTACTTC. Translated, it gives CSVELYGGETQYF.

A single count supports this clone. V usage is TRBV5-1 and J usage is TRBJ2-5, with TRBD2 matching over 8 bases. V shed 3 bases, J shed 2 bases, and the junction held 9 bases outside the gene matches. This CDR3 contains 16 residues. The germline V gene has CDR1 SGHRS and CDR2 YFSETQ. CDR3: CASSSQVLAGQETQYF. The CDR3 coding sequence is TGCGCCAGCAGCTCTCAAGTCCTAGCGGGTCAAGAGACCCAGTACTTC. Variable domain in full (rest from reference TRBV5-1 and TRBJ2-5): KAGVTQTPRYLIKTRGQQVTLSCSPISGHRSVSWYQQTPGQGLQFLFEYFSETQRNKGNFPGRFSGRQFSNSRSEMNVSTLELGDSALYLCASSSQVLAGQETQYFGPGTRLLVL.

This clone came up once. V and J are TRBV6-5 and TRBJ2-4; 9 bases match TRBD1. CDR1 and CDR2 from the germline V gene are MNHEY and SVGAGI. The CDR3 has 14 amino acids. V lost 5 bases, J lost 7 bases, and 6 bases stayed unmatched. The chain's CDR3 is CASSPGTGKNIQYF. The CDR3 coding sequence is TGTGCCAGCAGTCCCGGGACAGGGAAGAACATTCAGTACTTC.

The V gene is TRBV7-2, the J gene TRBJ1-6, with D unresolved. The V and J ends lost 5 bases and 5 bases respectively, with 13 bases between them. This CDR3 is 15 amino acids long. Germline V gene sequence: CDR1 SGHTA, CDR2 FQGNSA. The CDR3 spells CASSLRSSNNSPLHF. The DNA for the CDR3 is TGTGCCAGCAGCCTCCGCTCCAGTAATAATTCACCCCTCCACTTT. Drawing the rest from reference TRBV7-2 and TRBJ1-6, the complete variable domain is GAGVSQSPSNKVTEKGKDVELRCDPISGHTALYWYRQSLGQGLEFLIYFQGNSAPDKSGLPSDRFSAERTGGSVSTLTIQRTQQEDSAVYLCASSLRSSNNSPLHFGNGTRLTVT.

The CDR3 coding sequence is TGCAGCGTTGGGAGAGACTCTAACTATGGCTACACCTTC. It translates to CSVGRDSNYGYTF. V is TRBV29-1 and J is TRBJ1-2; no definite D call. V gave up 4 bases and J gave up 0 bases, with 9 bases separating them. The V gene's germline CDR1 is SQVTM and CDR2 ANQGSEA. This CDR3 has 13 residues.

CDR3 residues: CASSRQDSYEQYF. The CDR3 coding sequence is TGTGCCAGCTCCCGACAGGATTCCTACGAGCAGTACTTC. The chain has TRBV18 and TRBJ2-7; weak D call: TRBD1 (6 bases). From germline, CDR1 is KGHSH and CDR2 LQKENI. Deletions cut 6 bases from V and 1 base from J, with 10 bases between. The CDR3 has 13 residues.

The CDR3 DNA reads as TGTGCCAGCAGTTACATGGGCAAGCAGTACTTC. It encodes CASSYMGKQYF. The chain uses TRBV6-5 and TRBJ2-7; no firm D call. Trimming took 2 bases from V and 8 from J, leaving 7 bases between them. The CDR3 consists of 11 residues. Germline-derived CDR1 and CDR2 are MNHEY and SVGAGI.

The chain uses TRBV6-5 and TRBJ2-7, with 7 bases aligning to TRBD1. The V and J ends lost 6 bases and 5 bases, in that order; junction bases with no gene match: 4. This CDR3 has 12 residues. CDR1 is MNHEY, CDR2 SVGAGI, per germline. CDR3 residues: CASRVGGNEQYF. As DNA, the CDR3 is TGTGCCAGCAGGGTAGGGGGCAACGAGCAGTACTTC.

The chain joins TRBV7-2 to TRBJ1-1, with 8 nucleotides matching TRBD1. Germline V gives CDR1 SGHTA, CDR2 FQGNSA. Trimming removed 5 bases from V and 1 base from J; junction bases left unmatched: 9. There are 16 residues in the CDR3. For the CDR3, the DNA is TGTGCCAGCAGCCTGGGACAGGCTACCGGGAACACTGAAGCTTTCTTT. Protein product: CASSLGQATGNTEAFF.

The chain combines TRBV12-3 or TRBV12-4 with TRBJ2-1; 7 nucleotides agree with TRBD2. V lost 1 base, J lost 8 bases, and 2 bases stayed unmatched. The CDR3 is 13 residues long. For the CDR3, the DNA is TGTGCCAGCAGTTTAGAAGCGGGGCATGAGCAGTTCTTC. Its translation: CASSLEAGHEQFF.

V gene TRBV7-9 combines with J gene TRBJ2-1; 16 bases are shared with TRBD2. The V and J ends lost 5 bases and 2 bases, in that order; junction bases with no gene match: 9. Germline CDR1 and CDR2: SEHNR and FQNEAQ (reference sequence). The CDR3 has 19 residues. The CDR3 spells CASSNPGLAGGRAYNEQFF. The CDR3 DNA sequence: TGTGCCAGCAGCAACCCGGGACTAGCGGGAGGGCGCGCCTACAATGAGCAGTTCTTC. Full variable domain (remainder filled in from reference TRBV7-9 and TRBJ2-1): DTGVSQNPRHKITKRGQNVTFRCDPISEHNRLYWYRQTLGQGPEFLTYFQNEAQLEKSRLLSDRFSAERPKGSFSTLEIQRTEQGDSAMYLCASSNPGLAGGRAYNEQFFGPGTRLTVL.

The V call is TRBV10-2, the J call TRBJ2-2; 8 bases align to TRBD1. The trim removed 4 bases at V and 5 bases at J, leaving 6 bases unmatched. CDR3 size: 15 residues. Germline V gene sequence: CDR1 WSHSY, CDR2 SAAADI. Written as DNA, the CDR3 is TGCGCCAGCAGTGGCCGTACAGGGGGAACCGGGGAGCTGTTTTTT. Translation gives CASSGRTGGTGELFF.

This chain connects TRBV18 to TRBJ2-2, with 9 bases matching TRBD2. The CDR3 has 15 residues. Germline V gene lookup returns CDR1 KGHSH and CDR2 LQKENI. After removal of 5 bases from V and 1 base from J, the junction contained 2 bases not matched to a gene. The CDR3 nucleotides read TGTGCCAGCTCAGGGACTAGCCGGAACACCGGGGAGCTGTTTTTT. Residues: CASSGTSRNTGELFF.